This T cell receptor (beta chain) was sequenced in a study of PD-L1 blockade in urothelial cancer. Sequenced by immunoSEQ multiplex PCR; TCRdb stores in-frame clones only, minus some. The table includes around 130,000 clones, about 81% detected once. As for time point: pretreatment peripheral blood. The CDR3 spans 15 residues. Germline V CDR1 and CDR2: SGHNT, YYREEE (reference sequence). V shed 3 bases and J 3 bases; nucleotides not matched to a gene: 2. The chain employs TRBV5-4 and TRBJ2-3, with 12 bases aligning to TRBD2. This material consisted of PBMCs, taken around atezolizumab (anti-PD-L1) treatment. The sequence derives from a man aged 45-65 years with urothelial cancer. The CDR3 DNA follows: TGTGCCAGCAGCTCGACTAGCGGGAGAACAGATACGCAGTATTTT. This codes for CASSSTSGRTDTQYF. Looking up the rest from reference TRBV5-4 and TRBJ2-3 gives the full variable domain: ETGVTQSPTHLIKTRGQQVTLRCSSQSGHNTVSWYQQALGQGPQFIFQYYREEENGRGNFPPRFSGLQFPNYSSELNVNALELDDSALYLCASSSTSGRTDTQYFGPGTRLTVL.